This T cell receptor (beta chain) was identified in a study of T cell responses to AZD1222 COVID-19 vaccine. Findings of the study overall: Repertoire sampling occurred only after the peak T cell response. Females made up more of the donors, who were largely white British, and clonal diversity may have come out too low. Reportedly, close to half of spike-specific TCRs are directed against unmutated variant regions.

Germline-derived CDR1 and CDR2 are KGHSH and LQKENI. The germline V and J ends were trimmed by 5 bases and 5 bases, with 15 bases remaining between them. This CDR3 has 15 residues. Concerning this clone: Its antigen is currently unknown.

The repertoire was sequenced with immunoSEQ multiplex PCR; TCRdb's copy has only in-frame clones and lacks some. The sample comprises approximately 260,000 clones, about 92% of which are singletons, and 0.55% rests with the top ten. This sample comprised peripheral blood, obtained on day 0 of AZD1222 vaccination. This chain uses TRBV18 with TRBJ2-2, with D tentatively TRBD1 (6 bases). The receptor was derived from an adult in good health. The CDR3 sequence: CASSVRDTGTGELFF. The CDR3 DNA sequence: TGTGCCAGCTCAGTCCGGGACACGGGTACCGGGGAGCTGTTTTTT. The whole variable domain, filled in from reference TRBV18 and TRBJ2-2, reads NAGVMQNPRHLVRRRGQEARLRCSPMKGHSHVYWYRQLPEEGLKFMVYLQKENIIDESGMPKERFSAEFPKEGPSILRIQQVVRGDSAAYFCASSVRDTGTGELFFGEGSRLTVL.